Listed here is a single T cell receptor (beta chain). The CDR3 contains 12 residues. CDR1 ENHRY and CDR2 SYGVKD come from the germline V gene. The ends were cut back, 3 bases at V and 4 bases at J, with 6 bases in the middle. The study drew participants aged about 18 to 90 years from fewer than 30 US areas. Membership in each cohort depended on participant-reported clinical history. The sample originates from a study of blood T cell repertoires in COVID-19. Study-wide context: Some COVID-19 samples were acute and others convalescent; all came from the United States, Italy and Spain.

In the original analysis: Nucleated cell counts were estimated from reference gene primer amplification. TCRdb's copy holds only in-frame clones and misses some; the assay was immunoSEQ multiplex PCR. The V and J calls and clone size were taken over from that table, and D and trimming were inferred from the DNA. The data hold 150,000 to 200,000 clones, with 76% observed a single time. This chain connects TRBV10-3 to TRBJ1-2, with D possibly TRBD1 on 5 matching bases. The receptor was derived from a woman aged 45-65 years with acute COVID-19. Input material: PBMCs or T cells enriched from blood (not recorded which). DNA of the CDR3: TGTGCCATCAGTGACAGGGTCTATGGCTACACCTTC. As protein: CAISDRVYGYTF.